This TCR beta chain appears in the sequencing data of a study of cytomegalovirus exposure and HLA in healthy donors. This CDR3 comprises 18 residues. CDR1 and CDR2 (germline): SNHLY, FYNNEI. Trimming took 6 bases from V and 0 from J; bases not matched to a gene: 11. This clone was detected once. Use of 60 Vbeta and 13 Jbeta primers characterized the PCR. Sequenced by immunoSEQ multiplex PCR; TCRdb stores in-frame clones only, minus some. The sample lists around 50,000 clones; around 83% were seen once. Input material: PBMCs. This TCR was sampled from a man in his forties in good health and CMV-seronegative. The chain uses TRBV2 and TRBJ1-3; TRBD1 matches 10 bases. The CDR3 protein is CASSILTGQGTSGNTIYF. The CDR3 DNA reads TGTGCCAGCAGCATACTGACGGGACAGGGGACCTCTGGAAACACCATATATTTT.